This T cell receptor beta chain was profiled in a study of CD4 T cells in relation to SARS-CoV-2 and coronaviruses. TCRdb's copy holds only in-frame clones and misses some; the assay was immunoSEQ multiplex PCR. This sample has about 20,000 clones; around 70% occur once, and the top ten carry 30%. This clone appeared a few times. Its specificity is unknown. Unexposed donor CD4+ T cells date from about 2011-2018, before the COVID-19 pandemic. After roughly 9 days of culture, CD4+ T cells were isolated. The TCR was taken from a human donor in good health. Sequenced input: CD4+ T cells from PBMCs, cultured in vitro.

The CDR3 here is CASSSTTSLNEQFF. The DNA of the CDR3 is TGTGCCAGCAGCTCGACCACTAGTCTCAATGAGCAGTTCTTC. The J gene is TRBJ2-1, the V gene TRBV11-2, with D perhaps TRBD2 (5 bases). Trimming cost V 4 bases and J 6 bases, with 13 bases left between them. The germline gives CDR1 SGHAT, CDR2 FQNNGV. This CDR3 comprises 14 residues.